Listed here are 3 T cell receptor beta chains from one sample, sequenced in a study of T cells in Graves' hyperthyroidism and ophthalmopathy. RNA transcripts yielded amplified TCR beta CDR3 regions. HTBI primers were the set used in a first-round RT-PCR of the TCR CDR3. TCRdb called the multiplex PCR reads again in MiXCR, with one record for every CDR3 protein. Among around 760,000 distinct CDR3 sequences listed, just over 35% were seen once. Sequencing was performed on blood. These receptors all come from a woman aged 40-49 years with Graves' hyperthyroidism.

This clonotype was seen at least ten times. CDR3 protein: CASSGPQPNYGYTF. The DNA for the CDR3 is TGTGCCAGCAGTGGTCCGCAACCTAACTATGGCTACACCTTC. The V gene is TRBV2, the J gene TRBJ1-2; D is unresolved. This CDR3 has 14 residues. The germline V gene encodes CDR1 SNHLY and CDR2 FYNNEI. The germline V and J ends were trimmed by 4 bases and 0 bases, with 9 bases remaining between them.

This clonotype has at least ten counts. The rearrangement uses TRBV10-3 and TRBJ2-7, with a tentative D call TRBD1 (6 bases). Trimming took off 6 bases at V and 4 bases at J, with 16 bases between the two ends. Germline-derived CDR1 and CDR2 are ENHRY and SYGVKD. The CDR3 extends over 14 amino acids. The CDR3 loop is CAIREQGSLYEQYF. The CDR3 bases are TGTGCCATCAGGGAACAGGGTTCCCTGTACGAGCAGTACTTC.

In this sample, this clonotype turned up once. The chain uses TRBV25-1 and TRBJ1-1, with D tentatively TRBD1 (5 bases). Trimming stripped 6 bases from V and 6 bases from J, with 14 bases between. CDR1 MGHDK and CDR2 SYGVNS come from the germline V gene. The CDR3 length is 13 residues. CDR3 bases: TGTGCCAGCAGGGGGACCAACCCCGCTGAAGCTTTCTTT. This codes for CASRGTNPAEAFF.